This is a list of T cell receptor beta chains from one sample in a study of CD8 T cells in Susac syndrome. TCRdb independently ran MiXCR on the immunoSEQ multiplex PCR reads; one entry per CDR3 protein. The profile shows around 53,000 distinct CDR3 sequences, around 93% of them singletons. Sequenced material: CD8+ T cells from PBMCs. These receptors all stem from a human donor with Susac syndrome. Both conserved end residues are part of each CDR3. A D gene is named only where the DNA matches it firmly. Clone size is shown for a subset of rows, as once, few, many or a class of expanded clone.

v_call,clone_size,j_call,d_call,cdr3_nt,cdr3_aa
TRBV27,-,TRBJ1-4,-,TGTGCCAGCAGTTTATTCGGGGGTGAAAAACTGTTTTTT,CASSLFGGEKLFF
TRBV29-1,-,TRBJ2-1,TRBD2,TGCAGCGCCCCCGGGGAGCGGGGATACAATGAGCAGTTCTTC,CSAPGERGYNEQFF
TRBV7-9,-,TRBJ1-2,TRBD1,TGTGCCAGCAGCCTATCGACAGGGCGTGGCTACACCTTC,CASSLSTGRGYTF
TRBV6-1,once,TRBJ2-7,-,TGTGCCCTGGTCGGACCGGGGGAGCAGTACTTC,CALVGPGEQYF
TRBV4-3,-,TRBJ2-1,TRBD1,TGCGCCAGCAGCCAGGGACAGGGGTGGTCCAATGAGCAGTTCTTC,CASSQGQGWSNEQFF
TRBV7-3,-,TRBJ1-1,-,TGTGCCAGCAGCTTACTAGCTTTCTTT,CASSLLAFF
TRBV20-1,-,TRBJ2-7,-,TGCAGTGCCCAGTTGGGGGCCAGCTCCTACGAGCAGTACTTC,CSAQLGASSYEQYF
TRBV9,-,TRBJ2-1,-,TGTGCCAGCAGCGTTGTAAACAATGAGCAGTTCTTC,CASSVVNNEQFF
TRBV12-3/TRBV12-4,-,TRBJ2-7,-,TGTGCCAGCAGTCCCCACCATCCATCGGAGCAGTACTTC,CASSPHHPSEQYF
TRBV2,-,TRBJ2-3,-,TGTGGTTGGACCTCAGATACGCAGTATTTT,CGWTSDTQYF
TRBV30,-,TRBJ2-7,-,TGTGCCTGGAGTGGCAGGGCTTCCTACGAGCAGTACTTC,CAWSGRASYEQYF
TRBV10-3,-,TRBJ1-2,TRBD1,TGTGCCTCAATTTCGGGACAGGGGGATCGTGGCTACACCTTC,CASISGQGDRGYTF
TRBV7-9,-,TRBJ1-5,-,TGTGCCAGCACCTCACGAGGAGACCGCCCAGGGCCCCAGCATTTT,CASTSRGDRPGPQHF
TRBV27,-,TRBJ1-2,-,TGTGCCAGCAGTACCTCGACCGGCTATGGCTACACCTTC,CASSTSTGYGYTF
TRBV20-1,-,TRBJ2-6,TRBD2,TGCAGTGGCAAGGGACTAGCGGGATCTGGGGCCAACGTCCTGACTTTC,CSGKGLAGSGANVLTF
TRBV30,-,TRBJ1-2,-,TGTGCCTGGTTAGGGGATGGGCATGGCTACACCTTC,CAWLGDGHGYTF
TRBV7-8,-,TRBJ2-1,TRBD1,TGTGCCAGCAGCTTAGTAGGGACAGCTTACAATGAGCAGTTCTTC,CASSLVGTAYNEQFF
TRBV7-9,-,TRBJ2-5,-,TGTGCCAGCAGCTTAGTACAGGGAGAGACCCAGTACTTC,CASSLVQGETQYF
TRBV12-3/TRBV12-4,-,TRBJ1-4,-,TGTGCCAGCAGTACCGACACCTCTGAGGAAAAACTGTTTTTT,CASSTDTSEEKLFF
TRBV12-3/TRBV12-4,-,TRBJ2-5,-,TGTGCCAGCAGCTATGACGGTGCTCGGACCCAGTACTTC,CASSYDGARTQYF
TRBV29-1,-,TRBJ1-1,-,TGCAGCGTTGAAGAACAGGGAAGGCGTGAAGCTTTCTTT,CSVEEQGRREAFF
TRBV7-2,-,TRBJ1-3,-,TGTGCCAGCAGCTCAGGGGATCCTGGAAACACCATATATTTT,CASSSGDPGNTIYF
TRBV30,-,TRBJ2-7,-,TGTGCCTGGAGTGTAAGAGGCTACGAGCAGTACTTC,CAWSVRGYEQYF
TRBV11-2,once,TRBJ1-2,-,TGTGCCAGCAAAGGTGCGAACAGAGACTATGGCTACACCTTC,CASKGANRDYGYTF
TRBV9,once,TRBJ2-5,-,TGTGCCAGCAGCGTATGGGGGGGCGAAGAGACCCAGTACTTC,CASSVWGGEETQYF
TRBV9,once,TRBJ2-1,-,TGTGCCAGCAGCCTAGGGGGGCTGACCGATGAGCAGTTCTTC,CASSLGGLTDEQFF
TRBV6-5,-,TRBJ2-7,-,TGTGCCAGCAAAAGACGGTCGGACTACGAGCAGTACTTC,CASKRRSDYEQYF
TRBV7-8,-,TRBJ1-1,-,TGTGCCAGCAGCGCAACCGGGACGGCTGCTGAAGCTTTCTTT,CASSATGTAAEAFF
TRBV7-9,-,TRBJ1-2,-,TGTGCCAGCAGAGTTATGGGCTACACCTTC,CASRVMGYTF
TRBV12-3/TRBV12-4,-,TRBJ2-1,-,TGTGCCAGCAGTGCTGGGTCCTCCTACAATGAGCAGTTCTTC,CASSAGSSYNEQFF
TRBV29-1,-,TRBJ2-2,-,TGCAGCGTAGAGAACAGGGCGAACACCGGGGAGCTGTTTTTT,CSVENRANTGELFF
TRBV9,-,TRBJ2-7,TRBD2,TGTGCCAGCAGTCCACGACTAGCGGGGGGCTACGAGCAGTACTTC,CASSPRLAGGYEQYF
TRBV11-2,-,TRBJ1-2,-,TGTGCCAGCAGCTTACAACAGAACTATGGCTACACCTTC,CASSLQQNYGYTF
TRBV7-6,-,TRBJ1-1,-,TGTGCCAGCAGCTTAGCGAGGGGCACTGAAGCTTTCTTT,CASSLARGTEAFF
TRBV2,-,TRBJ2-5,-,TGTGCCAGCAGTGAGGTGCTAGCGTGGGATCAAGAGACCCAGTACTTC,CASSEVLAWDQETQYF
TRBV7-9,-,TRBJ2-5,-,TGTGCCAGCAGCTTAGATAAGCGGTTCGAAGAGACCCAGTACTTC,CASSLDKRFEETQYF
TRBV24-1,-,TRBJ2-7,-,TGTGCCACCAGTGCATATTACGAGCAGTACTTC,CATSAYYEQYF
TRBV30,-,TRBJ1-2,-,TGTGCCTGGAGGGGATTGGGGGCTACCTATGGCTACACCTTC,CAWRGLGATYGYTF
TRBV12-3/TRBV12-4,-,TRBJ2-1,TRBD2,TGTGCCAGCAGTTTAGCGGGGGGGTTCAATGAGCAGTTCTTC,CASSLAGGFNEQFF
TRBV11-2,-,TRBJ1-1,-,TGTGCCAGCAGCTTAGCTGCTGAAGCTTTCTTT,CASSLAAEAFF
TRBV20-1,-,TRBJ1-1,-,TGCAGTGCTTTAGGGGGGAACACTGAAGCTTTCTTT,CSALGGNTEAFF
TRBV12-3/TRBV12-4,-,TRBJ2-2,-,TGTGCCAGCTCAGACACAGGGACGACCGGGGAGCTGTTTTTT,CASSDTGTTGELFF
TRBV5-6,-,TRBJ1-1,-,TGTGCCAGCAGCTTGGGGGTGAACACTGAAGCTTTCTTT,CASSLGVNTEAFF
TRBV4-1,-,TRBJ1-4,TRBD1,TGCGCCAGCAGCCCACCGGGACAGGAGAATGAAAAACTGTTTTTT,CASSPPGQENEKLFF
TRBV20-1,-,TRBJ1-1,-,TGCAGTGCTAAAGGTCCTACCTTGTGGGCTTTCTTT,CSAKGPTLWAFF
TRBV6-2/TRBV6-3,-,TRBJ2-7,TRBD2,TGTGCCAGCAGTTACGCGGGGGAGAGCTACGAGCAGTACTTC,CASSYAGESYEQYF
TRBV20-1,-,TRBJ2-1,-,TGCAGTGCTAGAACCGGGAGCTCCTACAATGAGCAGTTCTTC,CSARTGSSYNEQFF
TRBV9,-,TRBJ1-1,-,TGTGCCAGCAGCCCCACCGGGCAGGGGAGGAACACTGAAGCTTTCTTT,CASSPTGQGRNTEAFF